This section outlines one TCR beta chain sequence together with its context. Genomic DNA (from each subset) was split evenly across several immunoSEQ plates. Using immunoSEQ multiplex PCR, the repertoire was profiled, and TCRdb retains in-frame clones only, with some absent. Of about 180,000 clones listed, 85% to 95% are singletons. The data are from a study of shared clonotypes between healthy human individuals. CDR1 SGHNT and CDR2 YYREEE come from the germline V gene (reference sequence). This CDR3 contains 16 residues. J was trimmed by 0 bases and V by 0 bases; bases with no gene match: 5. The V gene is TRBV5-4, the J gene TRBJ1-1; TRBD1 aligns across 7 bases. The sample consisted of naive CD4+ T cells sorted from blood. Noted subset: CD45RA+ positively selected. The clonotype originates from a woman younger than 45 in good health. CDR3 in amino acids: CASSLAKGQMNTEAFF. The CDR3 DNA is TGTGCCAGCAGCTTGGCCAAGGGACAGATGAACACTGAAGCTTTCTTT.